The T cell receptor (beta chain) under discussion was sequenced for a study of CD8+ T cells in alopecia areata (dated by TCRdb to 2016 to 2018). Concerning the study at large: The treated patients, all with moderate-to-severe alopecia areata, were enrolled in an open-label pilot trial of oral tofacitinib given at 5 to 10 mg twice daily. Patients stayed on tofacitinib for 6 to 18 months and then had 6 months of follow-up off drug so that delayed response and recurrence could be assessed. For the treated patients, the SALT score, which quantifies what percentage of scalp surface area is affected, served as the measure of disease severity. High-throughput TCRbeta sequencing was used to examine T cell clonal expansion in alopecia areata in both the C3H/HeJ mouse model and human patients. Human TCRbeta sequencing covered scalp tissue and sorted CD4+ and CD8+ peripheral blood T cells from patchy and totalis/universalis alopecia areata patients and healthy controls. Biopsies were taken from tofacitinib-treated patients at baseline and at 4 and 24 weeks of treatment, and a later scalp biopsy was taken in several of the tofacitinib-treated patients. Clonality in the scalp was compared among normal scalp (n=4), patchy alopecia areata scalp (n=8), and alopecia totalis/universalis scalp (n=8). The RNA source kit depended on sample type: the PAXgene miRNA kit for fixed scalp, the miRNeasy kit for PBMCs, and the RNeasy kit for mouse skin. Amplification of TCRbeta CDR3 regions was done by immunoSEQ multiplex PCR using 35 Vbeta forward primers and 13 Jbeta reverse primers.

Reading the label with the study, this specimen's time point is: about four weeks on oral tofacitinib. Taken with the paper, the label for treatment or condition translates to: oral pan-JAK inhibitor, 5-10 mg twice daily. Peripheral blood and lesional scalp punch biopsies were obtained from patients with alopecia areata. After PBMCs were isolated by density centrifugation and stained for CD3, CD4 and CD8, a FACSAria was used to sort CD4+ and CD8+ T cells. Libraries were constructed by the immunoSEQ multiplex PCR assay. RNA was extracted from all samples and reverse transcribed into cDNA as template for TCR sequencing. SuperScript III was used for first-strand cDNA synthesis, primed with a 2:1 mix of oligo-dT and random hexamers. Amplification bias was assessed with a synthetic immune receptor repertoire, and residual bias was removed computationally. On the authors' methods: Raw reads were preprocessed to remove errors, and CDR3 was defined according to IMGT conventions as the region from the conserved cysteine to phenylalanine. Clonality was computed by normalizing Shannon entropy by log2 of the number of productive unique TCRs and subtracting the result from 1. Scalp TCRbeta sequences were cross-referenced with sorted blood CD4 and CD8 repertoires so that the CD4 or CD8 identity of scalp clones could be inferred. TCRdb holds this immuneACCESS table with in-frame rearrangements only. Some clones are missing; in checked studies, unresolved V genes explain under half, and the rest has no known cause. Clone size and V and J calls were adopted from that table, with D and trimming inferred from the DNA. This sample is represented by approximately 150,000 clones; roughly nine tenths of them were singletons. Of the sample, approximately 13% falls within the top ten clones.

The paper's findings and limits, for the study overall: With tofacitinib, both scalp clonality and the number of expanded CD8+ clones among the top 100 scalp clones went down significantly. During tofacitinib treatment, many expanded lesional clones stuck around in both scalp and blood, and this persistence may partly explain why relapse happens after treatment is stopped. TCR sequences shared between patients were less clear than in mice, possibly partly because of HLA diversity in the patient population. Scalp TCR repertoire analysis is complicated because resident alphabeta T cells in normal human skin are also sequenced, whereas mouse skin is dominated by gammadelta T cells. Higher clonality and more expanded CD8+ clones were observed in lesional scalp than in normal scalp, particularly in alopecia totalis/universalis, a finding suggestive of antigenic drive. Because the treated cohort was small and had only one nonresponder, larger studies are needed to examine links between baseline CD8+ expansion and response.

V was cut back by 7 bases and J by 6 bases, leaving a gap of 13 bases between them. Sequences SNHLY (CDR1) and FYNNEI (CDR2) are obtained from the germline V gene. The CDR3 goes from the cysteine to the phenylalanine over 13 residues. Only the CDR3 region is kept as DNA, spanning 39 bases read in frame from base 1. Details on this clone: The antigen this receptor binds is unknown. No much larger clone exists at a distance of one base, and base qualities are not known.

The input for sequencing was CD8+ T cells sorted from blood, taken at week 4, from a patient treated with tofacitinib. This TCR was recovered from a human donor with alopecia areata. The rearrangement joined TRBV2 to TRBJ2-1, with the D assignment possibly TRBD1 or TRBD2, given 5 matching bases for each. The CDR3 protein: CASIPEGSNEQFF. The sequenced DNA: TGTGCCAGCATCCCAGAGGGGTCCAATGAGCAGTTCTTC.